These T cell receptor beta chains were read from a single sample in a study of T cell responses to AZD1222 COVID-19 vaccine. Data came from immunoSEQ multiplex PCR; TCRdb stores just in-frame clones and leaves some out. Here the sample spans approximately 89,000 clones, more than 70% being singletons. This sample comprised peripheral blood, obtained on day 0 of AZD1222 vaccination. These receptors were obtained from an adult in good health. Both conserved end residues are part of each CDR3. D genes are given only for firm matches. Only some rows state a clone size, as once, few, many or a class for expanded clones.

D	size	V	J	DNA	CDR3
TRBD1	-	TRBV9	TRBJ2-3	TGTGCCAGCAGCGTAGTGGGACAGGGGGCTCGAGATACGCAGTATTTT	CASSVVGQGARDTQYF
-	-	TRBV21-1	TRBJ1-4	TGTGCCAGCAGCAGAGATGCAACTAATGAAAAACTGTTTTTT	CASSRDATNEKLFF
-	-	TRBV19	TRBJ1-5	TGTGCCAGTAGTATTGGGGAGGTTAGTGGCCAGCATTTT	CASSIGEVSGQHF
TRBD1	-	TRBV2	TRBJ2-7	TGTGCCAGCAGTGATGGGGCAGGGGGTATCGACGAGCAGTACTTC	CASSDGAGGIDEQYF
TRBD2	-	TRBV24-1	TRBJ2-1	TGTGCCACCAGTGACCCGACTAGCACTGAGCAGTTCTTC	CATSDPTSTEQFF
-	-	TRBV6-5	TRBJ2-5	TGTGCCAGCAAGGGAGGGGGCCAAGAGACCCAGTACTTC	CASKGGGQETQYF
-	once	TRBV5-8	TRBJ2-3	TGTGCCAGCAGGCAGGGCCGGGCTTCAGATACGCAGTATTTT	CASRQGRASDTQYF
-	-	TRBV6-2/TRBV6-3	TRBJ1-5	TGTGCCAGCAGTCGTGGACAGCCCCAGCATTTT	CASSRGQPQHF
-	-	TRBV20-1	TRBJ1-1	TGCAGTGCTAGGCGTTTTCCTGAAGCTTTCTTT	CSARRFPEAFF
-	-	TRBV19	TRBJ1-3	TGTGCCAGTAGCACGACAGGAGATCCTGGAAACACCATATATTTT	CASSTTGDPGNTIYF
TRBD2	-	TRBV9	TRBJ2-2	TGTGCCAGCAGCCCCAGCCCTCTAGCGGCGAACACCGGGGAGCTGTTTTTT	CASSPSPLAANTGELFF
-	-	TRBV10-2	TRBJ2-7	TGCGCCAGCAGTGTTGGTAGCTACGAGCAGTACTTC	CASSVGSYEQYF
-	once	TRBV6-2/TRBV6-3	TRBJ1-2	TGTGCCAGCTGCCCCGCGGGACGAGGGGAGGATGGCTACACCTTC	CASCPAGRGEDGYTF